This TCR beta chain was sequenced during a study of shared clonotypes between healthy human individuals. Profiled with immunoSEQ multiplex PCR; TCRdb holds only in-frame clones, not every one. The data hold about 1.5 million clones, with 95% to 99% observed a single time. The V segment lost 0 bases and the J segment 3 bases; nucleotides outside the gene matches: 9. This CDR3 has 18 residues. Looked up from germline, CDR1 is SGHRS and CDR2 is YFSETQ. The sequenced sample was naive CD4+ T cells sorted from blood. Indicated subset: CD45RA+ positively selected. The gene calls are TRBV5-1 and TRBJ2-1; 10 bases are a match to TRBD2. The source is a man younger than 40 in good health. CDR3 sequence reads: CASSLAISASGSYNEQFF. The CDR3 DNA reads as TGCGCCAGCAGCTTGGCCATCTCGGCTAGCGGGAGCTACAATGAGCAGTTCTTC.